This entry lists 7 T cell receptor beta chains sequenced from one sample in a study of T cell responses to AZD1222 COVID-19 vaccine. TCRdb keeps only in-frame clones here, not all; method: immunoSEQ multiplex PCR. Among about 140,000 clones, around 90% were seen once, and the ten largest hold around 1.7%. The sequences come from peripheral blood, collected on day 0 of AZD1222 vaccination. Receptors were obtained from an adult in good health.

The sample holds a few counts of this clone. V gene TRBV30 combines with J gene TRBJ2-7; D gene unclear. The CDR3 spans 13 residues. Germline loops: CDR1 GTSNPN, CDR2 SVGIG (reference sequence). V was clipped by 1 base and J by 0 bases, with 7 bases between them. The CDR3 nucleotides read TGTGCCTGGAGTGCAGTATACTCCTACGAGCAGTACTTC. Translating it yields CAWSAVYSYEQYF.

This sequence joins TRBV7-9 and TRBJ2-7; D is unresolved. Germline V gives CDR1 SEHNR, CDR2 FQNEAQ (reference sequence). The CDR3 is 11 residues long. The V end was cut by 3 bases, the J end by 3 bases, with 3 bases between. This CDR3 reads CASSFNYEQYF. CDR3 sequence (DNA): TGTGCCAGCAGCTTTAACTACGAGCAGTACTTC.

This clone has only one observation. CDR3 region: CASSPGTEETQYF. CDR3 coding DNA: TGTGCCAGTAGTCCCGGGACGGAAGAGACCCAGTACTTC. V and J are TRBV7-9 and TRBJ2-5; D possibly uses TRBD1 or TRBD2 (5 bases each). The CDR3 extends over 13 amino acids. Germline values: CDR1 SEHNR, CDR2 FQNEAQ (reference sequence). Trimming took 9 bases from V and 3 from J, leaving 14 bases between them.

The chain recombines TRBV30 with TRBJ1-1, with unresolved D. CDR1 is GTSNPN, CDR2 SVGIG, per germline (reference sequence). Trimming removed 0 bases at V and 11 bases at J, with 13 bases between. This CDR3 has 12 amino acids. CDR3 region: CAWSVPGSEAFF. CDR3 in DNA: TGTGCCTGGAGTGTACCGGGGTCGGAGGCTTTCTTT.

J is TRBJ2-1 and V is TRBV4-1; 12 bases fit TRBD2. The V gene's germline CDR1 is MGHRA and CDR2 YSYEKL. The CDR3 runs to 16 residues. V shed 3 bases and J 6 bases; nucleotides not matched to a gene: 6. CDR3 region: CASSQSSGRASNEQFF. DNA of the CDR3: TGCGCCAGCAGCCAGTCTAGCGGGAGGGCCTCCAATGAGCAGTTCTTC.

The chain couples TRBV20-1 to TRBJ2-1; D is unclear. V shed 5 bases and J shed 10 bases, with 9 bases lying between them. CDR1 DFQATT and CDR2 SNEGSKA come from the germline V gene (reference sequence). This CDR3 has 10 amino acids. CDR3 DNA sequence: TGCAGTGCTGTCGCGGCGGAGCAGTTCTTC. Translation gives CSAVAAEQFF.

The J gene is TRBJ1-2, the V gene TRBV4-1; D unclear. The germline V and J ends were trimmed by 0 bases and 8 bases, with 7 bases remaining between them. The CDR3 spans 12 residues. Germline V gives CDR1 MGHRA, CDR2 YSYEKL. This CDR3 is CASSQDSKGYTF. In DNA, the CDR3 is TGCGCCAGCAGCCAAGATTCAAAAGGCTACACCTTC.